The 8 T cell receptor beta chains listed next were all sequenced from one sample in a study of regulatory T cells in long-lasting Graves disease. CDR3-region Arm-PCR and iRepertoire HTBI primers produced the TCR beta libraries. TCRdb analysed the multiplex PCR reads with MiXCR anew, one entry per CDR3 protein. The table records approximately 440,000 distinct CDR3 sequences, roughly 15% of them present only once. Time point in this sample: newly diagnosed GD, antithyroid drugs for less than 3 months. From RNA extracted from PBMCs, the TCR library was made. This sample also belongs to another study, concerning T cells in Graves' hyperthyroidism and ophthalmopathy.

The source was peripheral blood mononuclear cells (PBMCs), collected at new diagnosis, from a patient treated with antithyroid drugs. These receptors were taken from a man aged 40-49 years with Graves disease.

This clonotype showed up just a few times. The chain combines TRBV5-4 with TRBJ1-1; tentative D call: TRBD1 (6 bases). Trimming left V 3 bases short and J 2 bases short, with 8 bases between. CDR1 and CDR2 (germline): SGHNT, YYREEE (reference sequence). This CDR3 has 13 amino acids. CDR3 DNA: TGTGCCAGCAGCTGGGACATTAACACTGAAGCTTTCTTT. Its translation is CASSWDINTEAFF. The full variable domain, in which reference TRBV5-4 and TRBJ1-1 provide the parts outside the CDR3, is ETGVTQSPTHLIKTRGQQVTLRCSSQSGHNTVSWYQQALGQGPQFIFQYYREEENGRGNFPPRFSGLQFPNYSSELNVNALELDDSALYLCASSWDINTEAFFGQGTRLTVV.

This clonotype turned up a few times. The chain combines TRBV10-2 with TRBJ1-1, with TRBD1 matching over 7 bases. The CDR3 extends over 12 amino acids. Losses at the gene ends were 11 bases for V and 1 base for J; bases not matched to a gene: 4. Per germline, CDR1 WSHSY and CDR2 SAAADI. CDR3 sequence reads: CACQGGNTEAFF. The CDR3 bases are TGCGCCTGCCAGGGGGGGAACACTGAAGCTTTCTTT.

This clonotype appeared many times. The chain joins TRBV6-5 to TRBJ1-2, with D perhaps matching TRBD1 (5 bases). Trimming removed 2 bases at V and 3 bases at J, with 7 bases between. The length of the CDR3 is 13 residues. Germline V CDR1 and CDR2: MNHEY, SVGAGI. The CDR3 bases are TGTGCCAGCAGTTACGGACACTACTATGGCTACACCTTC. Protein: CASSYGHYYGYTF.

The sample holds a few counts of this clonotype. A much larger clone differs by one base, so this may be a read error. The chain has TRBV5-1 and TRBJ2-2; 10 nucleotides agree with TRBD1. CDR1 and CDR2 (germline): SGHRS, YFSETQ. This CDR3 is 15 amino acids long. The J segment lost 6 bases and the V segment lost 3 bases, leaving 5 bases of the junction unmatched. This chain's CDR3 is CASSSTGGWPGELFF. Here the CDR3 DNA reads TGCGCCAGCAGCTCGACAGGGGGCTGGCCCGGGGAGCTGTTTTTT.

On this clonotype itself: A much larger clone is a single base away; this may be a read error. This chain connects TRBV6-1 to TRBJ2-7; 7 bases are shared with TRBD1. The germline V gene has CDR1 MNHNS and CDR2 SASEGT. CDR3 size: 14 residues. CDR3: CASRKVDRTYGQYF. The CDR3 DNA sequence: TGTGCCAGCAGAAAAGTGGACAGGACCTACGGGCAGTACTTC.

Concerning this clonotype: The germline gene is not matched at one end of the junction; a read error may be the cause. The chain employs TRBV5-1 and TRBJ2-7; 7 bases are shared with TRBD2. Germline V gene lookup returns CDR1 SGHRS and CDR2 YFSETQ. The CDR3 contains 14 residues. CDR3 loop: CASSVRLAPYEQYF. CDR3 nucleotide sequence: TGTGCCAGCAGCGTACGACTAGCCCCCTACGAGCAGTACTTC.

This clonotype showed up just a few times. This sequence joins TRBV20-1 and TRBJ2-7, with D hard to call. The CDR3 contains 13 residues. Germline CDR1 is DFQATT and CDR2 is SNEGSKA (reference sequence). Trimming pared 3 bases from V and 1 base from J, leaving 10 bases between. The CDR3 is CSASQDASYEQYF. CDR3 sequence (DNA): TGCAGTGCTAGCCAGGACGCGTCCTACGAGCAGTACTTC.

This chain's CDR3 is CASSLARGASYEQYF. As DNA, the CDR3 is TGTGCCAGCAGCTTAGCGAGAGGGGCGTCCTACGAGCAGTACTTC. The V gene is TRBV7-9, the J gene TRBJ2-7; D could derive from TRBD1 or TRBD2 (5 bases each). CDR1 and CDR2 from the germline V gene are SEHNR and FQNEAQ (reference sequence). The CDR3 spans 15 residues. Between the trimmed V and J ends, which lost 0 bases and 1 base, there was a span of 10 bases.